The 29 T cell receptor beta chains reported below all come from one sample, sequenced in a study of blood T cell repertoires in COVID-19. The repertoire was sequenced with immunoSEQ multiplex PCR; TCRdb's copy has only in-frame clones and lacks some. The sample lists roughly 69,000 clones; roughly 91% were seen once. Material for sequencing was peripheral blood. These receptors were obtained from a man aged 50 or older with active COVID-19.

This rearrangement joins TRBV30 to TRBJ1-1, with D tentatively TRBD1 (5 bases). The CDR3 sequence is 13 residues long. Per germline, CDR1 GTSNPN and CDR2 SVGIG (reference sequence). V lost 0 bases and J 2 bases, leaving 7 bases between the germline ends. The CDR3 here is CAWSVRGNTEAFF. The CDR3 DNA reads TGTGCCTGGAGTGTTAGGGGAAACACTGAAGCTTTCTTT.

The gene calls are TRBV4-1 and TRBJ1-6; TRBD1 agrees at 7 bases. V trimming: 7 bases; J trimming: 5 bases; junction bases outside the gene matches: 11. CDR1 is MGHRA and CDR2 is YSYEKL in the germline V gene. This CDR3 has 16 residues. The DNA of the CDR3 is TGCGCCAGCACCCCGGGTAAAGGGGGCGATAATTCACCCCTCCACTTT. Residues: CASTPGKGGDNSPLHF.

In this sample, this clone turned up once. This sequence joins TRBV12-3 or TRBV12-4 and TRBJ2-1, with 9 bases matching TRBD1. V trimming: 5 bases; J trimming: 9 bases; junction bases outside the gene matches: 5. This CDR3 has 13 residues. The CDR3 loop reads CASSKDRGLEQFF. The CDR3 DNA reads TGTGCCAGCAGTAAGGACAGGGGACTTGAGCAGTTCTTC.

The chain links TRBV11-2 to TRBJ2-2; tentatively, D is TRBD1 (5 bases). CDR1 is SGHAT and CDR2 is FQNNGV in the germline V gene. V lost 4 bases to trimming and J lost 5 bases, with 14 bases between them. The CDR3 totals 15 residues. The CDR3: CASSSIASGTGELFF. The CDR3 DNA is TGTGCCAGCAGCTCTATAGCATCAGGGACCGGGGAGCTGTTTTTT.

The CDR3 region has the DNA TGTGCCAGCAGCCACTCGACAGGGGGTAACTATGGCTACACCTTC. This encodes CASSHSTGGNYGYTF. The V call is TRBV7-9, the J call TRBJ1-2; 9 bases map to TRBD1. CDR1 is SEHNR, CDR2 FQNEAQ, per germline (reference sequence). The CDR3 has 15 residues. Unmatched junction bases numbered 5, after V lost 5 bases and J lost 1 base.

The DNA of the CDR3 is TGTGCCAGCAGCGCGACTACTAACAATGAGCAGTTCTTC. Protein: CASSATTNNEQFF. The V and J genes are TRBV9 and TRBJ2-1, with D possibly matching TRBD2 (5 bases). This CDR3 contains 13 residues. CDR1 SGDLS and CDR2 YYNGEE come from the germline V gene. V was pared by 3 bases and J by 5 bases, with 9 bases between.

The V and J genes are TRBV7-2 and TRBJ2-1; 13 nucleotides agree with TRBD2. V lost 5 bases, J lost 8 bases, and 12 bases stayed unmatched. This CDR3 has 17 residues. Germline V gene sequence: CDR1 SGHTA, CDR2 FQGNSA. The CDR3 DNA sequence: TGTGCCAGCAGCCCGGGGGGGGGACTAGCGGGATGGCATGAGCAGTTCTTC. It yields the protein CASSPGGGLAGWHEQFF.

This chain uses TRBV9 with TRBJ2-1; TRBD2 agrees at 7 bases. The germline V gene encodes CDR1 SGDLS and CDR2 YYNGEE. Trimming removed 3 bases from V and 2 bases from J; junction bases left unmatched: 5. The CDR3 totals 15 residues. DNA of the CDR3: TGTGCCAGCAGCGCGGTCGCGGGGGCCTACAATGAGCAGTTCTTC. Its translation is CASSAVAGAYNEQFF. The full variable domain, with the rest looked up from reference TRBV9 and TRBJ2-1, is DSGVTQTPKHLITATGQRVTLRCSPRSGDLSVYWYQQSLDQGLQFLIQYYNGEERAKGNILERFSAQQFPDLHSELNLSSLELGDSALYFCASSAVAGAYNEQFFGPGTRLTVL.

The chain uses TRBV19 and TRBJ1-4; D is uncertain. From germline, CDR1 is LNHDA and CDR2 SQIVND (reference sequence). The ends were cut back, 6 bases at V and 0 bases at J, with 20 bases in the middle. The CDR3 is 18 amino acids. CDR3 in DNA: TGTGCCAGTAGGGAGGGCACGGATTGGCAAGCAACTAATGAAAAACTGTTTTTT. Translated, it gives CASREGTDWQATNEKLFF.

Turning to this clone: The junction departs from the called germline gene at one end, perhaps through a read error. The CDR3 reads CASSTTSGQETQYF. For the CDR3, the DNA is TGTGCTAGCAGCACGACTAGCGGACAAGAGACCCAGTACTTC. The chain links TRBV7-7 to TRBJ2-5; 9 bases align to TRBD2. Germline V CDR1 and CDR2: SSHAT, FNYEAQ (reference sequence). There are 14 residues in the CDR3.

This clone was detected only once. The CDR3 sequence is CASSSHRTGTGVRGEQYF. In DNA, the CDR3 is TGTGCCAGCAGTTCCCATCGAACTGGGACAGGGGTGAGGGGCGAGCAGTACTTC. This chain links TRBV28 with TRBJ2-7, with 10 bases that match TRBD1. The J segment lost 6 bases and the V segment lost 4 bases, leaving 18 bases of the junction unmatched. Germline CDR1 and CDR2: MDHEN and SYDVKM. This CDR3 has 18 amino acids.

This clone was counted only a few times. The chain recombines TRBV5-1 with TRBJ1-2; D possibly corresponds to TRBD1 (5 bases). Germline V gives CDR1 SGHRS, CDR2 YFSETQ. CDR3 length: 14 amino acids. Trimming took 4 bases from V and 6 from J, leaving 16 bases between them. The CDR3 loop reads CASSLGAGKNGYTF. The CDR3 bases are TGCGCCAGCAGCCTGGGCGCAGGGAAAAATGGCTACACCTTC.

The chain couples TRBV7-2 to TRBJ2-5; TRBD2 matches 12 bases. V lost 2 bases and J lost 6; bases outside the gene matches: 4. Germline V gives CDR1 SGHTA, CDR2 FQGNSA. The CDR3 runs 15 residues. This CDR3 is CASSLPSGGGKTQYF. DNA for the CDR3: TGTGCCAGCAGCTTACCTAGCGGGGGGGGGAAGACCCAGTACTTC. The full variable domain, with the rest looked up from reference TRBV7-2 and TRBJ2-5, is GAGVSQSPSNKVTEKGKDVELRCDPISGHTALYWYRQSLGQGLEFLIYFQGNSAPDKSGLPSDRFSAERTGGSVSTLTIQRTQQEDSAVYLCASSLPSGGGKTQYFGPGTRLLVL.

V is TRBV19 and J is TRBJ1-2; TRBD1 matches 9 bases. With 4 bases clipped from V and 11 bases from J, the junction kept 11 bases outside the gene matches. The CDR3 consists of 14 residues. Germline CDR1 reads LNHDA; CDR2 reads SQIVND (reference sequence). CDR3: CASSTTGTGLRYTF. CDR3 DNA sequence: TGTGCCAGTAGTACCACCGGGACAGGGTTGCGATACACCTTC.

V gene TRBV5-5 combines with J gene TRBJ1-1; D call uncertain. The germline V and J ends were trimmed by 1 base and 0 bases, with 7 bases remaining between them. This CDR3 comprises 14 residues. Germline loops: CDR1 SGHKS, CDR2 YYEKEE (reference sequence). The CDR3 bases are TGTGCCAGCAGCTTGTCCACAGTGAACACTGAAGCTTTCTTT. This codes for CASSLSTVNTEAFF.

The chain uses TRBV2 and TRBJ1-2, with D unclear. This CDR3 is 13 amino acids long. V was pared by 4 bases and J by 4 bases, with 10 bases between. Germline values: CDR1 SNHLY, CDR2 FYNNEI. In DNA, the CDR3 is TGTGCCAGCAGTGTGTTAGTTCGCTATGGCTACACCTTC. Protein: CASSVLVRYGYTF. Full variable domain (remainder filled in from reference TRBV2 and TRBJ1-2): EPEVTQTPSHQVTQMGQEVILRCVPISNHLYFYWYRQILGQKVEFLVSFYNNEISEKSEIFDDQFSVERPDGSNFTLKIRSTKLEDSAMYFCASSVLVRYGYTFGSGTRLTVV.

This chain connects TRBV28 to TRBJ2-3, with 14 nucleotides matching TRBD2. The germline gives CDR1 MDHEN, CDR2 SYDVKM. This CDR3 region has 16 residues. J gave up 7 bases and V 5 bases, and 8 bases lay outside the gene matches. The CDR3 sequence is CASSPGTSGSQNTQYF. In DNA form, the CDR3 reads TGTGCCAGCAGTCCCGGGACTAGCGGGAGTCAAAATACGCAGTATTTT.

The V gene is TRBV2, the J gene TRBJ2-1; weak D call: TRBD2 (6 bases). The CDR3 has 14 residues. Per the germline V gene, CDR1 is SNHLY and CDR2 is FYNNEI. The V end was cut by 11 bases, the J end by 10 bases, with 24 bases between. The CDR3 is CAGWEEGPTGEQFF. The CDR3 coding sequence is TGTGCCGGATGGGAGGAGGGCCCCACCGGGGAGCAGTTCTTC.

The rearrangement links TRBV19 to TRBJ2-2, with 7 bases lining up with TRBD1. Germline V CDR1 and CDR2: LNHDA, SQIVND (reference sequence). The CDR3 consists of 16 residues. J gave up 7 bases and V 3 bases, and 11 bases lay outside the gene matches. CDR3 in amino acids: CASSMNRGYTGGELFF. As DNA, the CDR3 is TGTGCCAGTAGTATGAACAGGGGTTATACGGGCGGGGAGCTGTTTTTT.

The genes are TRBV11-2 and TRBJ2-1, with no clear D. V lost 5 bases, J lost 4 bases, and 12 bases lay in between. CDR1 is SGHAT, CDR2 FQNNGV, per germline. The CDR3 totals 14 residues. CDR3: CASSRLLRYNEQFF. The CDR3 DNA reads TGTGCCAGCAGCCGACTCCTTAGATACAATGAGCAGTTCTTC.

CDR3 in amino acids: CASSQLLGSSNSPLHF. The CDR3 DNA reads TGTGCCAGCAGCCAACTATTAGGGAGCTCGAATTCACCCCTCCACTTT. The chain carries TRBV3-1 (or the pseudogene TRBV3-2) and TRBJ1-6; no reliable D call. The CDR3 contains 16 residues. With 2 bases removed from V and 7 bases from J, the gap between germline ends came to 15 bases. CDR1 and CDR2 (germline): LGHDT, YNNKEL (reference sequence).

Regarding this clone: A junction boundary mismatches the germline segment, possibly from a read error. The V and J genes are TRBV4-1 and TRBJ1-2; 8 bases line up with TRBD1. CDR1 and CDR2 from the germline V gene are MGHRA and YSYEKL. The CDR3 totals 11 residues. The DNA of the CDR3 is TGCGCCAGCAGCCATTCCGGGACAGGCTATTTC. Amino acids: CASSHSGTGYF.

The CDR3 is CASSRGLAGVNPYEQYF. CDR3 DNA: TGTGCCAGCAGCAGAGGACTAGCGGGGGTGAACCCCTACGAGCAGTACTTC. The chain couples TRBV7-8 to TRBJ2-7, with TRBD2 matching over 13 bases. The CDR3 is 17 amino acids. From germline, CDR1 is SGHVS and CDR2 FQNEAQ. The V gene end was trimmed by 5 bases and the J gene end by 2 bases; junction bases not matched to a gene: 9.

This clone was seen only once. V usage is TRBV7-8 and J usage is TRBJ2-2; 10 nucleotides align to TRBD2. The V gene end was trimmed by 5 bases and the J gene end by 4 bases; junction bases not matched to a gene: 10. The germline gives CDR1 SGHVS, CDR2 FQNEAQ. The CDR3 covers 17 residues. The CDR3 reads CASSRAWSGGATGELFF. The CDR3 region has the DNA TGTGCCAGCAGCCGAGCGTGGAGCGGGGGGGCCACCGGGGAGCTGTTTTTT.

Of note for this clone: The junction does not match germline at one end; this may be a read error. The chain couples TRBV5-1 to TRBJ2-6; possible D gene TRBD1, 5 bases. Germline V gene lookup returns CDR1 SGHRS and CDR2 YFSETQ. This CDR3 has 16 amino acids. The CDR3 sequence is CTSSLGRGSGANVLTF. The CDR3 nucleotides are TGCACCAGCAGCTTGGGAAGGGGCTCTGGGGCCAACGTCCTGACTTTC.

The chain couples TRBV27 to TRBJ2-1; tentatively, D is TRBD1 (6 bases). The length of the CDR3 is 13 residues. Germline-derived CDR1 and CDR2 are MNHEY and SMNVEV (reference sequence). V lost 6 bases and J 4 bases, leaving 10 bases between the germline ends. The CDR3: CASRTGKYNEQFF. The CDR3 nucleotides read TGTGCCAGCAGAACAGGGAAATACAATGAGCAGTTCTTC.

The V gene is TRBV19, the J gene TRBJ1-5, with 10 nucleotides matching TRBD1. The CDR3 is 17 amino acids. The V gene's germline CDR1 is LNHDA and CDR2 SQIVND (reference sequence). Trimming removed 4 bases from V and 6 bases from J; junction bases left unmatched: 12. CDR3: CASSKDLGQGLVQPQHF. DNA of the CDR3: TGTGCCAGTAGTAAGGACCTGGGACAGGGGTTGGTTCAGCCCCAGCATTTT.

This clone occurred once. The rearrangement links TRBV30 to TRBJ1-1, with D uncertain. This CDR3 region has 11 residues. CDR1 and CDR2 from the germline V gene are GTSNPN and SVGIG (reference sequence). Deletions cut 0 bases from V and 8 bases from J, with 7 bases between. CDR3 sequence: CAWSVVGEAFF. For the CDR3, the DNA is TGTGCCTGGAGTGTAGTCGGGGAAGCTTTCTTT.

V gene TRBV29-1 combines with J gene TRBJ2-3; 8 bases align to TRBD2. V was pared by 5 bases and J by 2 bases, with 3 bases of the junction left unmatched. The CDR3 consists of 13 residues. CDR1 is SQVTM, CDR2 ANQGSEA, per germline. The chain's CDR3 is CSVHGGATDTQYF. In nucleotides, the CDR3 is TGCAGCGTTCACGGGGGGGCCACAGATACGCAGTATTTT.